The 28 T cell receptor beta chains listed next were all sequenced from one sample in a study of shared clonotypes between healthy human individuals. Naivety among CD8 cells was defined by CD45RO negativity and positive CCR7 selection, thereby excluding terminally differentiated effector memory CD45RA+ cells. TCRdb's table, derived via immunoSEQ multiplex PCR, lists solely in-frame clones and lacks some. Of over 750,000 clones in the sample, around 96% are singletons; the top ten hold about 0.22%. Specimen: naive CD8+ T cells sorted from blood. The receptors originated from a man aged 30 to 39 in good health.

The DNA of the CDR3 is TGTGCCAGCAGCTTGTTCCGCCAAGACAGGGGGCCCTCCTACGAGCAGTACTTC. It yields the protein CASSLFRQDRGPSYEQYF. This rearrangement joins TRBV7-8 to TRBJ2-7; 10 positions match TRBD1. CDR3 length equals 18 residues. Trimming at V came to 3 bases and at J to 0 bases, leaving 11 bases not matched to a gene. CDR1 and CDR2 from the germline V gene are SGHVS and FQNEAQ.

The chain recombines TRBV10-3 with TRBJ2-7; D perhaps matches TRBD1 (5 bases). V gave up 5 bases and J gave up 2 bases, with 13 bases separating them. Germline assignment: CDR1 ENHRY and CDR2 SYGVKD. There are 14 residues in the CDR3. CDR3 coding DNA: TGTGCCATCAGTCCCCCCGGACAAGCCTACGAGCAGTACTTC. The encoded protein is CAISPPGQAYEQYF.

This clone showed up just once. V gene TRBV4-1 combines with J gene TRBJ2-7; D gene unclear. V lost 6 bases, J lost 5 bases, and 20 bases lay in between. This CDR3 is built from 15 residues. Germline V gives CDR1 MGHRA, CDR2 YSYEKL. CDR3 sequence: CASSFRTANNHEQYF. CDR3 nucleotide sequence: TGCGCCAGCAGTTTTCGGACCGCTAACAACCACGAGCAGTACTTC.

The chain joins TRBV9 to TRBJ2-1; possibly TRBD2 for D (6 bases). Looked up from germline, CDR1 is SGDLS and CDR2 is YYNGEE. There are 14 residues in the CDR3. Trimming pared 0 bases from V and 8 bases from J, leaving 12 bases between. The CDR3 bases are TGTGCCAGCAGCGTAGTTGCTAGCGTCGATGAGCAGTTCTTC. It yields the protein CASSVVASVDEQFF.

Points on this clone: This same CDR3 is encoded by further DNA sequences in the sample. This chain connects TRBV27 to TRBJ2-2; 10 bases align to TRBD2. The CDR3 is made up of 15 amino acids. Per germline, CDR1 MNHEY and CDR2 SMNVEV (reference sequence). V dropped 5 bases and J dropped 2; count of bases not matched to a gene: 2. The CDR3 spells CASSGLAENTGELFF. CDR3 bases: TGTGCCAGCAGTGGACTAGCGGAAAACACCGGGGAGCTGTTTTTT.

The V call is TRBV27, the J call TRBJ1-1; 9 bases fit TRBD1. The CDR3 spans 12 residues. Trimming cost V 5 bases and J 10 bases; bases outside gene matches: 5. Germline lookup yields CDR1 MNHEY and CDR2 SMNVEV (reference sequence). CDR3 protein: CASSPRQGGAFF. CDR3 DNA sequence: TGTGCCAGCAGTCCTCGACAGGGGGGAGCTTTCTTT.

V gene TRBV25-1 combines with J gene TRBJ2-1, with 12 bases aligning to TRBD1. The CDR3 has 14 amino acids. Germline lookup yields CDR1 MGHDK and CDR2 SYGVNS. After removal of 8 bases from V and 5 bases from J, the junction contained 4 bases not matched to a gene. CDR3 coding DNA: TGTGCCAGCTCCGGGACAGGGGGCAACAATGAGCAGTTCTTC. Translating gives CASSGTGGNNEQFF.

The CDR3 nucleotides read TGTGCCAGCAGCTTATTTTCCCGCGAGCAGTACTTC. This translates into CASSLFSREQYF. The chain uses TRBV7-9 and TRBJ2-7; unclear D gene. The germline gives CDR1 SEHNR, CDR2 FQNEAQ (reference sequence). Trimming shortened V by 2 bases and J by 6 bases, and 8 bases separated the two germline ends. This CDR3 is built from 12 residues.

The chain joins TRBV5-1 to TRBJ2-1; 8 nucleotides line up with TRBD1. CDR1 is SGHRS and CDR2 is YFSETQ in the germline V gene. The CDR3 runs 14 residues. Trimming cost V 9 bases and J 3 bases; bases outside gene matches: 8. The CDR3 DNA reads TGCGCCACCAACGAGGGGACAGGCTACAATGAGCAGTTCTTC. Its protein product is CATNEGTGYNEQFF.

V gene TRBV27 combines with J gene TRBJ2-1; either TRBD1 or TRBD2 may fit D (5 bases each). Trimming took 5 bases from V and 6 from J, leaving 14 bases between them. The CDR3 consists of 14 residues. Germline CDR1 MNHEY, CDR2 SMNVEV (reference sequence). The CDR3 bases are TGTGCCAGCAGTCCTCCGGGACGAGGCAATGAGCAGTTCTTC. Its translation is CASSPPGRGNEQFF.

The chain recombines TRBV15 with TRBJ2-3, with 8 nucleotides matching TRBD2. Germline assignment: CDR1 LNHNV and CDR2 YYDKDF (reference sequence). Trimming took 4 bases from V and 1 from J; bases not matched to a gene: 4. CDR3 length equals 15 residues. Here the CDR3 reads CATSKRREGTDTQYF. In nucleotides, the CDR3 is TGTGCCACCAGCAAGAGGCGGGAGGGCACAGATACGCAGTATTTT.

The gene calls are TRBV6-1 and TRBJ2-1; D remains ambiguous. The CDR3 covers 17 residues. Per the germline V gene, CDR1 is MNHNS and CDR2 is SASEGT. V lost 3 bases, J lost 2 bases, and 17 bases lay in between. Written as DNA, the CDR3 is TGTGCCAGCAGTGATCAATACCGGGCGCTAGCCTACAATGAGCAGTTCTTC. It encodes CASSDQYRALAYNEQFF.

The rearrangement joins TRBV2 to TRBJ1-2; the match to TRBD1 covers 8 bases. This CDR3 is 14 amino acids long. Unmatched junction bases numbered 8, after V lost 7 bases and J lost 4 bases. Germline CDR1 SNHLY, CDR2 FYNNEI. CDR3 amino acids: CASTQGQGGYGYTF. CDR3 nucleotide sequence: TGTGCCAGCACCCAAGGACAGGGAGGCTATGGCTACACCTTC.

The chain uses TRBV6-1 and TRBJ2-5; perhaps D is TRBD1 or TRBD2 (5 bases each). Germline loops: CDR1 MNHNS, CDR2 SASEGT. V lost 4 bases and J lost 1, with 16 bases in between. The CDR3 is 16 amino acids. The CDR3 bases are TGTGCCAGCAGTGTCTTGGGGGTCGCTCTCCAAGAGACCCAGTACTTC. Translated: CASSVLGVALQETQYF.

This rearrangement joins TRBV27 to TRBJ2-1; D is ambiguous. The germline V gene has CDR1 MNHEY and CDR2 SMNVEV (reference sequence). With 3 bases removed from V and 8 bases from J, the gap between germline ends came to 11 bases. The CDR3 is 13 amino acids. The CDR3 loop is CASSLTDTYEQFF. The DNA of the CDR3 is TGTGCCAGCAGTTTGACTGACACCTATGAGCAGTTCTTC.

Comment on this clone: This sample also contains other DNA sequences that code for the same CDR3. The V gene is TRBV10-3, the J gene TRBJ2-7; the D gene could be TRBD1 or TRBD2 (5 bases each). The germline V and J ends were trimmed by 6 bases and 0 bases, with 15 bases remaining between them. The germline V gene has CDR1 ENHRY and CDR2 SYGVKD. This CDR3 is 15 amino acids long. CDR3 in amino acids: CAISSRDGSSYEQYF. For the CDR3, the DNA is TGTGCCATCAGCTCCCGGGACGGAAGCTCCTACGAGCAGTACTTC.

The rearrangement links TRBV6-5 to TRBJ2-7, with D tentatively TRBD1 (6 bases). The V gene's germline CDR1 is MNHEY and CDR2 SVGAGI. CDR3 length equals 14 residues. Trimming shortened V by 2 bases and J by 0 bases, and 8 bases separated the two germline ends. The CDR3 coding sequence is TGTGCCAGCAGTTACGGACAGAGCTCCTACGAGCAGTACTTC. Translating gives CASSYGQSSYEQYF.

The J gene is TRBJ2-5, the V gene TRBV30; D gene ambiguous. The CDR3 runs 15 residues. Germline assignment: CDR1 GTSNPN and CDR2 SVGIG (reference sequence). Trimming took off 0 bases at V and 3 bases at J, with 14 bases between the two ends. The CDR3 DNA reads TGTGCCTGGAGTGTACCTATTCAGCCAAAAGAGACCCAGTACTTC. Its protein is CAWSVPIQPKETQYF. Complete variable domain (other parts from reference TRBV30 and TRBJ2-5): SQTIHQWPATLVQPVGSPLSLECTVEGTSNPNLYWYRQAAGRGLQLLFYSVGIGQISSEVPQNLSASRPQDRQFILSSKKLLLSDSGFYLCAWSVPIQPKETQYFGPGTRLLVL.

The chain couples TRBV18 to TRBJ2-2; 7 bases map to TRBD1. Germline V lookup: CDR1 KGHSH, CDR2 LQKENI. Germline trimming cut 1 base from V and 0 bases from J; bases unmatched to any gene: 5. The CDR3 has 17 residues. CDR3 residues: CASSPRDSISNTGELFF. CDR3 nucleotides: TGTGCCAGCTCACCACGGGACAGCATCTCGAACACCGGGGAGCTGTTTTTT.

V and J are TRBV28 and TRBJ2-5; possible D gene TRBD2, 5 bases. This CDR3 has 14 amino acids. Germline loops: CDR1 MDHEN, CDR2 SYDVKM. Trimming left V 3 bases short and J 4 bases short, with 12 bases between. The CDR3 reads CASSLLGMSETQYF. CDR3 coding DNA: TGTGCCAGCAGTTTGCTCGGGATGTCAGAGACCCAGTACTTC.

This clone was counted a single time. V usage is TRBV27 and J usage is TRBJ1-5; unclear D gene. Germline V CDR1 and CDR2: MNHEY, SMNVEV (reference sequence). The CDR3 has 14 amino acids. V lost 3 bases and J lost 2, with 8 bases in between. Here the CDR3 DNA reads TGTGCCAGCAGTTTTGTGTCGGGCAATCAGCCCCAGCATTTT. Residues: CASSFVSGNQPQHF.

V gene TRBV5-6 combines with J gene TRBJ1-5, with D maybe TRBD1 (5 bases). Germline CDR1 SGHDT, CDR2 YYEEEE. The V end was cut by 3 bases, the J end by 4 bases, with 11 bases between. The CDR3 sequence is 14 residues long. CDR3: CASSSRDSNQPQHF. As DNA, the CDR3 is TGTGCCAGCAGCTCCCGGGACTCTAATCAGCCCCAGCATTTT.

The chain combines TRBV28 with TRBJ2-2; 8 nucleotides match TRBD2. This CDR3 comprises 15 residues. V lost 8 bases to trimming and J lost 7 bases; unmatched junction nucleotides: 12. Germline CDR1 is MDHEN and CDR2 is SYDVKM. The CDR3 nucleotides are TGTGCCAGCCGGACCGGGAGGGAATATGTCGGGGAGCTGTTTTTT. Translation gives CASRTGREYVGELFF. Full variable domain (missing parts from reference TRBV28 and TRBJ2-2): DVKVTQSSRYLVKRTGEKVFLECVQDMDHENMFWYRQDPGLGLRLIYFSYDVKMKEKGDIPEGYSVSREKKERFSLILESASTNQTSMYLCASRTGREYVGELFFGEGSRLTVL.

V gene TRBV9 combines with J gene TRBJ2-7; a weak D match, TRBD2 (5 bases). Trimming cost V 0 bases and J 7 bases, with 14 bases left between them. Looked up from germline, CDR1 is SGDLS and CDR2 is YYNGEE. The CDR3 extends over 14 amino acids. The CDR3 here is CASSVEPGGGEQYF. CDR3 bases: TGTGCCAGCAGCGTAGAACCGGGCGGAGGTGAGCAGTACTTC. The complete variable domain, with remaining parts taken from reference TRBV9 and TRBJ2-7, reads DSGVTQTPKHLITATGQRVTLRCSPRSGDLSVYWYQQSLDQGLQFLIQYYNGEERAKGNILERFSAQQFPDLHSELNLSSLELGDSALYFCASSVEPGGGEQYFGPGTRLTVT.

The gene calls are TRBV21-1 and TRBJ2-7. TRBV21-1 is reported as a pseudogene. The CDR3 consists of 9 residues. The CDR3 here is CASSNDGGF. In DNA, the CDR3 is TGTGCCAGCAGCAACGACGGTGGCTTC.

This chain connects TRBV28 to TRBJ2-7; 8 nucleotides align to TRBD1. CDR3 length equals 15 residues. Germline-derived CDR1 and CDR2 are MDHEN and SYDVKM. V gave up 6 bases and J gave up 0 bases; unmatched junction bases: 7. CDR3 residues: CASRLGQGSSYEQYF. The CDR3 DNA reads TGTGCCAGCAGACTCGGACAGGGCAGCTCCTACGAGCAGTACTTC. Supplemented by reference TRBV28 and TRBJ2-7, the full variable domain reads DVKVTQSSRYLVKRTGEKVFLECVQDMDHENMFWYRQDPGLGLRLIYFSYDVKMKEKGDIPEGYSVSREKKERFSLILESASTNQTSMYLCASRLGQGSSYEQYFGPGTRLTVT.

The chain carries TRBV6-1 and TRBJ1-1, with a tentative D call TRBD1 (5 bases). CDR1 is MNHNS and CDR2 is SASEGT in the germline V gene. This CDR3 contains 15 residues. V was pared by 2 bases and J by 5 bases, with 15 bases between. CDR3 nucleotides: TGTGCCAGCAGTGAACGGAAGGGCAGGGAGACTGAAGCTTTCTTT. Its translation: CASSERKGRETEAFF.

This chain links TRBV29-1 with TRBJ2-1; no firm D call. Germline values: CDR1 SQVTM, CDR2 ANQGSEA. CDR3 length equals 14 residues. The V gene lost 3 bases and the J gene lost 5 bases, with 14 bases spanning the gap. DNA of the CDR3: TGCAGCGTTGATTTACGGCAGGATAACAATGAGCAGTTCTTC. Translation gives CSVDLRQDNNEQFF.